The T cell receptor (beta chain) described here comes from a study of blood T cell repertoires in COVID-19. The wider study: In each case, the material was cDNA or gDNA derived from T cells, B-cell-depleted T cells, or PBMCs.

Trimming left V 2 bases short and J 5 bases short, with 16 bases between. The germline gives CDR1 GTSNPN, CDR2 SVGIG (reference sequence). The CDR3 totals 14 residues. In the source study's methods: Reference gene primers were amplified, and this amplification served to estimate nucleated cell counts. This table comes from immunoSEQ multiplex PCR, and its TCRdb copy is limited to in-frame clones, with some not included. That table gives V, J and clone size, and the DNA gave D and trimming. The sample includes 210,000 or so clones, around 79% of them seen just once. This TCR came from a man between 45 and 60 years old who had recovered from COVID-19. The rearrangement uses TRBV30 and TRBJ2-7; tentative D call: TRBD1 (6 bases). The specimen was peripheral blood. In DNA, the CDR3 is TGTGCCTGGAGTACTCCGGGACATAAGAACGAGCAGTACTTC. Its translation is CAWSTPGHKNEQYF.